This TCR beta chain comes out of a study of blood T cell repertoires in COVID-19. Overall study: Collection of acute and convalescent COVID-19 samples took place in the United States, Italy and Spain. PBMCs, B-cell-depleted T cells, or T cells were the source of the cDNA or gDNA that made up the material.

The CDR3 totals 16 residues. From germline, CDR1 is LGHDT and CDR2 YNNKEL (reference sequence). Trimming removed 1 base from V and 3 bases from J, with 16 bases in between. Under the authors' procedure: Estimation of nucleated cell counts relied on the amplification of reference gene primers. The repertoire was sequenced with immunoSEQ multiplex PCR; TCRdb's copy has only in-frame clones and lacks some. V, J and clone size derive from that table, while D and trimming were established from the DNA sequence. In the table there are approximately 220,000 clones, around 80% of which are singletons. The receptor comes from a man aged 40-49 years with acute or convalescent COVID-19. What was sequenced was peripheral blood. The chain uses TRBV3-1 (or the pseudogene TRBV3-2) and TRBJ2-7; D not certain. The CDR3 here is CASSQAYRRPDYEQYF. As DNA, the CDR3 is TGTGCCAGCAGCCAAGCTTATCGGCGGCCCGACTACGAGCAGTACTTC.